The sequence of this T cell receptor (beta chain) was determined in a study of blood T cell repertoires in COVID-19. Background on the study: PBMCs, B-cell-depleted T cells, or T cells were the source of the cDNA or gDNA that made up the material.

Allocation to cohorts depended on clinical history reported by the participants. The CDR3 length is 11 residues. V lost 4 bases to trimming and J lost 1 base, with 4 bases between them. CDR1 and CDR2 from the germline V gene are DFQATT and SNEGSKA (reference sequence). How the authors handled the data: Nucleated cell number was recorded as an estimate derived from reference gene primer amplification. Method: immunoSEQ multiplex PCR; TCRdb's copy keeps in-frame clones and lacks some. V and J calls and clone size are given by that table; D and trimming were obtained from the DNA. Among under 400,000 clones listed, around 87% were seen once.

The source material was PBMCs or T cells enriched from blood (not recorded which). The clonotype originates from a middle-aged man in a cohort exposed to, infected with or recovered from COVID-19 (not recorded which). The chain is built from TRBV20-1 and TRBJ2-5, with D uncertain. DNA for the CDR3: TGCAGTGCTACCAGCCAAGAGACCCAGTACTTC. As protein: CSATSQETQYF.